Presented here are 32 T cell receptor beta chains from one specimen sequenced in a study of blood T cell repertoires in COVID-19. Sequencing was performed with immunoSEQ multiplex PCR; in TCRdb, only in-frame clones are kept and a portion is missing. The sample holds around 460,000 clones, about 87% seen once. Source material: peripheral blood. All receptors derive from a man aged 18 to 29 with COVID-19, enrolled during active disease.

The chain joins TRBV11-2 to TRBJ2-7; TRBD1 aligns across 11 bases. CDR1 is SGHAT, CDR2 FQNNGV, per germline. J gave up 2 bases and V 0 bases, and 3 bases lay outside the gene matches. The CDR3 length is 16 residues. The CDR3 reads CASSLDGTGGTYEQYF. The CDR3 coding sequence is TGTGCCAGCAGCTTAGACGGGACAGGGGGTACCTACGAGCAGTACTTC.

In DNA form, the CDR3 reads TGTGCCAGCAGTGAAAGGGTGGGAGACTACGAGCAGTACTTC. Its translation is CASSERVGDYEQYF. The chain carries TRBV6-1 and TRBJ2-7, with TRBD2 as a possible D gene (5 bases). Trimming stripped 2 bases from V and 3 bases from J, with 11 bases between. This CDR3 contains 14 residues. Per the germline V gene, CDR1 is MNHNS and CDR2 is SASEGT.

The chain uses TRBV25-1 and TRBJ1-5; tentative D call: TRBD1 (5 bases). The germline CDR1 and CDR2 sequences are MGHDK and SYGVNS. Trimming removed 4 bases at V and 0 bases at J, with 7 bases between. The CDR3 consists of 14 residues. The CDR3: CASSVTGSNQPQHF. In DNA, the CDR3 is TGTGCCAGCAGTGTAACAGGTAGCAATCAGCCCCAGCATTTT.

The chain links TRBV10-3 to TRBJ1-1; D call uncertain. V was cut by 2 bases and J by 0 bases, with 7 bases left in between. The CDR3 spans 14 residues. CDR1 is ENHRY and CDR2 is SYGVKD in the germline V gene. The CDR3 loop reads CAISETAMNTEAFF. DNA of the CDR3: TGTGCCATCAGTGAGACAGCAATGAACACTGAAGCTTTCTTT.

The J gene is TRBJ2-1, the V gene TRBV5-4; D unclear. The ends were cut back, 2 bases at V and 6 bases at J, with 12 bases in the middle. From germline, CDR1 is SGHNT and CDR2 YYREEE (reference sequence). The CDR3 runs to 14 residues. The CDR3 coding sequence is TGTGCCAGCAGCTTCGTCAGAAAACCCAATGAGCAGTTCTTC. Amino acid sequence: CASSFVRKPNEQFF.

V usage is TRBV5-6 and J usage is TRBJ1-3; 9 bases are shared with TRBD1. Germline loops: CDR1 SGHDT, CDR2 YYEEEE. Unmatched junction bases numbered 6, after V lost 3 bases and J lost 2 bases. The CDR3 consists of 16 residues. For the CDR3, the DNA is TGTGCCAGCAGCTATGGACAGGGGTTCGCTGGAAACACCATATATTTT. Protein sequence: CASSYGQGFAGNTIYF. The full variable domain, in which reference TRBV5-6 and TRBJ1-3 provide the parts outside the CDR3, is DAGVTQSPTHLIKTRGQQVTLRCSPKSGHDTVSWYQQALGQGPQFIFQYYEEEERQRGNFPDRFSGHQFPNYSSELNVNALLLGDSALYLCASSYGQGFAGNTIYFGEGSWLTVV.

V usage is TRBV27 and J usage is TRBJ2-7; 8 bases are shared with TRBD2. V lost 5 bases, J lost 3 bases, and 3 bases stayed unmatched. Germline V gives CDR1 MNHEY, CDR2 SMNVEV (reference sequence). CDR3 length: 13 residues. The CDR3 bases are TGTGCCAGCAGTAGCGGGAGCGTCTACGAGCAGTACTTC. This sequence encodes CASSSGSVYEQYF.

CDR3 amino acids: CASSQGQLNTGELFF. In DNA form, the CDR3 reads TGTGCCAGCAGCCAGGGACAGTTGAACACCGGGGAGCTGTTTTTT. The chain links TRBV7-3 to TRBJ2-2; 7 bases agree with TRBD1. In germline, CDR1 is SGHTA, CDR2 FQGTGA. This CDR3 is 15 amino acids long. V shed 5 bases, J shed 1 base, and the junction held 4 bases outside the gene matches.

This chain connects TRBV7-9 to TRBJ1-6; D might be TRBD1 (6 bases). V was clipped by 5 bases and J by 9 bases, with 14 bases between them. Looked up from germline, CDR1 is SEHNR and CDR2 is FQNEAQ (reference sequence). This CDR3 comprises 14 residues. DNA of the CDR3: TGTGCCAGCAGCGAAAGGGGGTTAGGTTCACCCCTCCACTTT. Its protein is CASSERGLGSPLHF. Combining the CDR3 with reference TRBV7-9 and TRBJ1-6 gives the whole variable domain DTGVSQNPRHKITKRGQNVTFRCDPISEHNRLYWYRQTLGQGPEFLTYFQNEAQLEKSRLLSDRFSAERPKGSFSTLEIQRTEQGDSAMYLCASSERGLGSPLHFGNGTRLTVT.

The chain is built from TRBV24-1 and TRBJ2-1, with 8 nucleotides matching TRBD2. CDR1 is KGHDR, CDR2 SFDVKD, per germline. The length of the CDR3 is 16 residues. V lost 2 bases, J lost 6 bases, and 8 bases stayed unmatched. The CDR3 region has the DNA TGTGCCACCAGTGATTCGAGGGGTAGCGGGGTCAATGAGCAGTTCTTC. Protein: CATSDSRGSGVNEQFF.

The chain recombines TRBV5-1 with TRBJ2-6, with D possibly being TRBD1 (5 bases). Trimming stripped 4 bases from V and 2 bases from J, with 10 bases between. Germline V gene sequence: CDR1 SGHRS, CDR2 YFSETQ. This CDR3 region has 15 residues. The CDR3 region is CASSPRGPGANVLTF. CDR3 DNA: TGCGCCAGCAGCCCAAGGGGTCCTGGGGCCAACGTCCTGACTTTC.

V usage is TRBV15 and J usage is TRBJ1-5, with D hard to call. V gave up 1 base and J gave up 10 bases, with 14 bases separating them. Germline assignment: CDR1 LNHNV and CDR2 YYDKDF (reference sequence). There are 14 residues in the CDR3. The DNA for the CDR3 is TGTGCCACCAGCAGAGGACCAACGGAGGGCCCCCAGCATTTT. It translates to CATSRGPTEGPQHF.

This chain connects TRBV3-1 (or the pseudogene TRBV3-2) to TRBJ1-1, with 7 bases lining up with TRBD1. The CDR3 covers 17 residues. Germline CDR1 is LGHDT and CDR2 is YNNKEL (reference sequence). After removal of 3 bases from V and 3 bases from J, the junction contained 13 bases not matched to a gene. The CDR3: CASSHPNRGAGDTEAFF. CDR3 nucleotides: TGTGCCAGCAGCCACCCGAACAGGGGCGCCGGGGACACTGAAGCTTTCTTT.

As regards this clone: Other DNA variants within this sample encode the same CDR3. The J gene is TRBJ1-5, the V gene TRBV27; 7 bases map to TRBD1. The CDR3 runs 15 residues. Trimming took 3 bases from V and 4 from J; bases not matched to a gene: 6. Germline lookup yields CDR1 MNHEY and CDR2 SMNVEV (reference sequence). The CDR3 is CASSLTGLGNQPQHF. The CDR3 DNA follows: TGTGCCAGCAGTTTGACAGGGCTTGGGAATCAGCCCCAGCATTTT.

This sequence joins TRBV6-5 and TRBJ1-1; a possible D gene is TRBD1 (6 bases). Deletions cut 6 bases from V and 1 base from J, with 12 bases between. Germline CDR1 is MNHEY and CDR2 is SVGAGI. The CDR3 loop spans 14 amino acids. This chain's CDR3 is CASRTGQWNTEAFF. Written as DNA, the CDR3 is TGTGCCAGCAGAACAGGGCAGTGGAACACTGAAGCTTTCTTT.

This sequence joins TRBV25-1 and TRBJ1-6; a weak D match, TRBD1 (6 bases). The CDR3 covers 15 residues. Germline values: CDR1 MGHDK, CDR2 SYGVNS. V dropped 1 base and J dropped 9 bases, with 13 bases sitting between them. In nucleotides, the CDR3 is TGTGCCAGCAGTGAATCGGGGGGCTTGGTTTCACCCCTCCACTTT. Amino acid sequence: CASSESGGLVSPLHF.

The V and J genes are TRBV2 and TRBJ2-5; 11 bases line up with TRBD2. The CDR3 contains 16 residues. V was clipped by 4 bases and J by 4 bases; unmatched bases: 8. Germline loops: CDR1 SNHLY, CDR2 FYNNEI. CDR3 sequence (DNA): TGTGCCAGCAGTGGCAGACTAGCGGGAAATTTAGAGACCCAGTACTTC. The encoded protein is CASSGRLAGNLETQYF.

The chain recombines TRBV5-1 with TRBJ2-5; D is perhaps TRBD1 (5 bases). From germline, CDR1 is SGHRS and CDR2 YFSETQ. The CDR3 consists of 15 residues. Deletions cut 0 bases from V and 5 bases from J, with 14 bases between. CDR3 coding DNA: TGCGCCAGCAGCTTGGAACCAGGGTCTGGGGAGACCCAGTACTTC. Translation gives CASSLEPGSGETQYF.

Only one count was recorded for this clone. The rearrangement links TRBV2 to TRBJ1-1; TRBD1 is a possible D gene (6 bases). Trimming removed 4 bases from V and 3 bases from J, with 12 bases in between. The CDR3 covers 14 residues. Germline V gives CDR1 SNHLY, CDR2 FYNNEI. The CDR3 nucleotides read TGTGCCAGCAGTGTGGAAGGGGGGGACACTGAAGCTTTCTTT. It specifies CASSVEGGDTEAFF.

V and J are TRBV12-2 and TRBJ2-2; TRBD1 was called by the table and not checked on the DNA. TRBV12-2 is annotated as a pseudogene. The CDR3 has 19 residues. The CDR3 region is CASRLEFGQGPPNTGELFF. The DNA of the CDR3 is TGTGCAAGTCGCTTAGAGTTTGGACAGGGCCCTCCGAACACCGGGGAGCTGTTTTTT.

The genes are TRBV5-4 and TRBJ2-1; 9 nucleotides align to TRBD2. V gave up 4 bases and J gave up 0 bases; unmatched junction bases: 5. The CDR3 length is 16 residues. CDR1 and CDR2 (germline): SGHNT, YYREEE (reference sequence). The chain's CDR3 is CASSATSGSSYNEQFF. The CDR3 region has the DNA TGTGCCAGCAGCGCGACTAGCGGAAGCTCCTACAATGAGCAGTTCTTC. Variable domain in full (rest from reference TRBV5-4 and TRBJ2-1): ETGVTQSPTHLIKTRGQQVTLRCSSQSGHNTVSWYQQALGQGPQFIFQYYREEENGRGNFPPRFSGLQFPNYSSELNVNALELDDSALYLCASSATSGSSYNEQFFGPGTRLTVL.

This clone was found once. V usage is TRBV2 and J usage is TRBJ1-2, with 9 positions matching TRBD1. Unmatched junction bases numbered 8, after V lost 6 bases and J lost 6 bases. Germline lookup yields CDR1 SNHLY and CDR2 FYNNEI. The CDR3 has 14 amino acids. The CDR3 bases are TGTGCCAGCAGGATTGAAGGACAGGGGCATGGCTACACCTTC. Protein: CASRIEGQGHGYTF.

This chain links TRBV6-2 or TRBV6-3 with TRBJ2-2, with 15 bases fitting TRBD2. With V trimmed by 6 bases and J by 5 bases, 7 bases remained unmatched. This CDR3 is built from 17 residues. Germline CDR1 and CDR2: MNHEY and SVGEGT. DNA for the CDR3: TGTGCCAGCAGCCCTGGACTAGCGGGGGGGCTAACCGGGGAGCTGTTTTTT. It specifies CASSPGLAGGLTGELFF.

V is TRBV19 and J is TRBJ1-5, with D perhaps TRBD1 (6 bases). V was trimmed by 3 bases and J by 9 bases, leaving 15 bases between them. Germline V lookup: CDR1 LNHDA, CDR2 SQIVND (reference sequence). The CDR3 totals 14 residues. The CDR3 DNA reads as TGTGCCAGTAGTATGGCCGGACAGTCAGGGCCCCAGCATTTT. Encoded protein: CASSMAGQSGPQHF.

The chain employs TRBV4-2 and TRBJ1-3; D perhaps matches TRBD1 (6 bases). In germline, CDR1 is LGHNA, CDR2 YNFKEQ. Trimming left V 0 bases short and J 0 bases short, with 12 bases between. The CDR3 consists of 17 residues. The CDR3, as DNA: TGTGCCAGCAGCCAAGATTTAACAGGGAACTCTGGAAACACCATATATTTT. Its protein is CASSQDLTGNSGNTIYF.

The rearrangement uses TRBV5-1 and TRBJ1-6; D gene unclear. The germline gives CDR1 SGHRS, CDR2 YFSETQ. V lost 0 bases to trimming and J lost 2 bases, with 15 bases between them. The CDR3 loop spans 18 amino acids. The CDR3 reads CASSLGLRGVPYNSPLHF. CDR3 nucleotide sequence: TGCGCCAGCAGCTTGGGGTTGCGGGGTGTCCCCTATAATTCACCCCTCCACTTT.

J is TRBJ2-7 and V is TRBV2; D is unresolved. V lost 5 bases to trimming and J lost 6 bases, with 14 bases between them. Germline CDR1 SNHLY, CDR2 FYNNEI. The length of the CDR3 is 13 residues. CDR3: CASSPTQLSEQYF. As DNA, the CDR3 is TGTGCCAGCAGTCCAACACAGCTTAGCGAGCAGTACTTC.

The rearrangement links TRBV7-9 to TRBJ2-1; 8 bases fit TRBD2. J lost 4 bases, V lost 4 bases, and 6 bases had no gene match. The CDR3 sequence is 15 residues long. CDR1 and CDR2 (germline): SEHNR, FQNEAQ (reference sequence). The CDR3 loop is CASSSGLASYNEQFF. The CDR3 DNA is TGTGCCAGCAGCTCAGGACTAGCTTCGTACAATGAGCAGTTCTTC.

This chain links TRBV11-2 with TRBJ2-2; 8 nucleotides agree with TRBD2. Per germline, CDR1 SGHAT and CDR2 FQNNGV. V lost 0 bases and J lost 5; bases outside the gene matches: 8. The CDR3 has 17 amino acids. The CDR3 nucleotides are TGTGCCAGCAGCTTAGATCCGAAGCGGGAGAGGACCGGGGAGCTGTTTTTT. It encodes CASSLDPKRERTGELFF.

The V gene is TRBV13, the J gene TRBJ1-3; 7 positions agree with TRBD1. V trimming: 1 base; J trimming: 3 bases; junction bases outside the gene matches: 3. The length of the CDR3 is 15 residues. Germline values: CDR1 PRHDT, CDR2 FYEKMQ (reference sequence). CDR3 amino acids: CASSLVQGYGNTIYF. In DNA form, the CDR3 reads TGTGCCAGCAGCTTAGTACAGGGGTATGGAAACACCATATATTTT. Supplemented by reference TRBV13 and TRBJ1-3, the full variable domain reads AAGVIQSPRHLIKEKRETATLKCYPIPRHDTVYWYQQGPGQDPQFLISFYEKMQSDKGSIPDRFSAQQFSDYHSELNMSSLELGDSALYFCASSLVQGYGNTIYFGEGSWLTVV.

The rearrangement uses TRBV6-5 and TRBJ1-3, with 11 bases fitting TRBD1. V was clipped by 8 bases and J by 4 bases; unmatched bases: 4. This CDR3 contains 14 residues. CDR1 is MNHEY and CDR2 is SVGAGI in the germline V gene. CDR3 region: CASRDRGSGNTIYF. The CDR3, as DNA: TGTGCCAGCCGGGACAGGGGGTCCGGAAACACCATATATTTT.

The chain uses TRBV6-5 and TRBJ2-7; TRBD1 matches 9 bases. V shed 7 bases and J 7 bases; nucleotides not matched to a gene: 8. The germline V gene has CDR1 MNHEY and CDR2 SVGAGI. The CDR3 sequence is 13 residues long. CDR3 sequence reads: CASTPGQGREQYF. DNA of the CDR3: TGTGCCAGCACTCCGGGACAGGGAAGGGAGCAGTACTTC.